The sequence of this T cell receptor beta chain was determined in a study of blood T cell repertoires in COVID-19. Across the whole study: Samples of COVID-19 (acute and convalescent) were obtained from the United States, Italy and Spain. PBMCs, B-cell-depleted T cells, or T cells provided the cDNA or gDNA that made up the material.

Per the authors' pipeline: Using reference gene primer amplification, nucleated cell counts were estimated. Here immunoSEQ multiplex PCR was the method, and the copy in TCRdb shows in-frame clones only, minus some. V, J and clone size derive from that table, while D and trimming were established from the DNA sequence. The repertoire holds approximately 130,000 clones, with approximately 77% as singletons. CDR3 length: 17 residues. The V end lost 0 bases, the J end lost 0 bases, and 10 bases lay between the germline ends. Per germline, CDR1 SGHDT and CDR2 YYEEEE. The V gene is TRBV5-6, the J gene TRBJ1-6; D not resolved. This sequence originates from an elderly man with acute or convalescent COVID-19. Sequencing was carried out using peripheral blood. The CDR3 reads CASSLGLPSSYNSPLHF. The CDR3 DNA reads TGTGCCAGCAGCTTGGGACTCCCGAGCTCCTATAATTCACCCCTCCACTTT.